This T cell receptor (beta chain) was captured by sequencing in a study of metastatic and nonmetastatic thyroid tumors. This clone has just a few counts. MiXCR re-clonotyped the PCR reads for TCRdb. The sample has 15,000 or so clones, about 12% seen once; the top ten hold about 30%. Germline V gene lookup returns CDR1 SGDLS and CDR2 YYNGEE. The CDR3 covers 11 residues. V lost 3 bases, J lost 8 bases, and 8 bases lay in between. Each patient went into thyroid surgery without having received any treatment. This TCR came from a female donor with papillary thyroid cancer or a benign thyroid nodule (not recorded which). Some clones in this sample may be carry-over from other donors' samples. The specimen was blood. The chain carries TRBV9 and TRBJ1-2, with no clear D. The CDR3 DNA reads TGTGCCAGCAGCGACCCTAAAGGCTACACCTTC. Encoded protein: CASSDPKGYTF. The whole variable domain, filled in from reference TRBV9 and TRBJ1-2, reads DSGVTQTPKHLITATGQRVTLRCSPRSGDLSVYWYQQSLDQGLQFLIQYYNGEERAKGNILERFSAQQFPDLHSELNLSSLELGDSALYFCASSDPKGYTFGSGTRLTVV.